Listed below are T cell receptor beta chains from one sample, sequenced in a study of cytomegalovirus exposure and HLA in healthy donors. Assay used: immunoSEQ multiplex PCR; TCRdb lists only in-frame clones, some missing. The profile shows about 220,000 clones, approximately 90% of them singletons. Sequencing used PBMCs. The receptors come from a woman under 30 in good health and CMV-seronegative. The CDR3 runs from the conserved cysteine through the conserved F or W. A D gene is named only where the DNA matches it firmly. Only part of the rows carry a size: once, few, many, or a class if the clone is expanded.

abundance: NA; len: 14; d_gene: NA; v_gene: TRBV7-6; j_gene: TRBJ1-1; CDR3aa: CASSPNPAGTEAFF; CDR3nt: TGTGCCAGCAGCCCCAATCCCGCCGGTACTGAAGCTTTCTTT
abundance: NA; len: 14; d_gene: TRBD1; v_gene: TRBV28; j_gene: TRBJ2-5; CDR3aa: CAGAGTGQGETQYF; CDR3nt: TGTGCCGGAGCCGGGACAGGCCAAGGAGAGACCCAGTACTTC
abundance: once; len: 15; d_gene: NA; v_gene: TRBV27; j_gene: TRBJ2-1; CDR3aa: CASSLRASNYNEQFF; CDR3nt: TGTGCCAGCAGCCTAAGGGCTAGCAACTACAATGAGCAGTTCTTC
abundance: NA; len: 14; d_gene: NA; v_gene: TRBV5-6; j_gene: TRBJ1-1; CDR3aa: CASSPTPSRVEAFF; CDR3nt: TGTGCCAGCAGCCCCACTCCGTCTCGAGTTGAAGCTTTCTTT
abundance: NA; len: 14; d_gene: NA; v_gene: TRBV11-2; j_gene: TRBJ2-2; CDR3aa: CASSSEKLIRELFF; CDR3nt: TGTGCCAGCAGCTCCGAAAAACTAATAAGGGAGCTGTTTTTT
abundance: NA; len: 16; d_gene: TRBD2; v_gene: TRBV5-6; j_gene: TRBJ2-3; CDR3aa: CASRVTTSGYTDTQYF; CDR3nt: TGTGCCAGCAGGGTGACGACTAGCGGATATACAGATACGCAGTATTTT
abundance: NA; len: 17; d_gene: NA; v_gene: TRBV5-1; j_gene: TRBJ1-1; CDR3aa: CTSAPGPFTQLNTEAFF; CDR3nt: TGCACCAGCGCTCCAGGGCCCTTTACCCAGTTGAACACTGAAGCTTTCTTT
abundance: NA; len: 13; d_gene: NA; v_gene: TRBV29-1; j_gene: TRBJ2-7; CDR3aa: CSVLRQTSYEQYF; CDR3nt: TGCAGCGTTCTCCGACAGACCTCTTACGAGCAGTACTTC
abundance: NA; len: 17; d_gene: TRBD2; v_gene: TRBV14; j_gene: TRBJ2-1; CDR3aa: CASSLASGRAGYNEQFF; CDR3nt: TGTGCCAGCAGCCTCGCTAGCGGGAGGGCCGGTTACAATGAGCAGTTCTTC
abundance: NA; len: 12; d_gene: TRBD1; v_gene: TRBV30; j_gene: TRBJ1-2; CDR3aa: CAWTDRDYGYTF; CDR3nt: TGTGCCTGGACCGACAGGGATTATGGCTACACCTTC
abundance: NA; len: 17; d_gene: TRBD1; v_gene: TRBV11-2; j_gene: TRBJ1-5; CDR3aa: CASSPVGTGDSNQPQHF; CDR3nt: TGTGCCAGCAGCCCCGTCGGGACAGGTGATAGCAATCAGCCCCAGCATTTT
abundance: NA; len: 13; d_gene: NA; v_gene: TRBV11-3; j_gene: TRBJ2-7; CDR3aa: CASSLGGGGEQYF; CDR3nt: TGTGCCAGCAGCTTGGGAGGGGGAGGCGAGCAGTACTTC
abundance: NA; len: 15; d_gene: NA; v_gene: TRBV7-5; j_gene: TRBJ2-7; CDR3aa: CARSLRQGAVYEQYF; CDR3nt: TGTGCCAGAAGCTTAAGACAGGGGGCTGTCTACGAGCAGTACTTC
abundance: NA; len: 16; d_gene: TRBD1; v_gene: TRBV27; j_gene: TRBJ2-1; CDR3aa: CASSFKVRGFDNEQFF; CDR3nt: TGTGCCAGCAGTTTTAAGGTCAGGGGGTTCGACAATGAGCAGTTCTTC
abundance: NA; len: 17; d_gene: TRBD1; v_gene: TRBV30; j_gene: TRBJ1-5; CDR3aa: CAWDKSRTGYGSQPQHF; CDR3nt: TGTGCCTGGGACAAATCGAGGACAGGGTACGGGAGTCAGCCCCAGCATTTT
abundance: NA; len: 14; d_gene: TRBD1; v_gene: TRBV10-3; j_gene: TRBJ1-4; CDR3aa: CAISANGQAEKLFF; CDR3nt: TGTGCCATCAGTGCGAACGGACAGGCTGAAAAACTGTTTTTT
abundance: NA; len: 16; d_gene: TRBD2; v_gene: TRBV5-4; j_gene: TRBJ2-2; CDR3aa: CASSSGLAGITGELFF; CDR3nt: TGTGCCAGCAGCTCGGGACTAGCGGGAATCACCGGGGAGCTGTTTTTT
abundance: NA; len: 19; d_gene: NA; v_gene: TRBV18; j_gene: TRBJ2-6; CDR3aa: CASSPRLRGAPSGANVLTF; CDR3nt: TGTGCCAGCTCACCAAGGTTACGGGGTGCCCCCTCTGGGGCCAACGTCCTGACTTTC
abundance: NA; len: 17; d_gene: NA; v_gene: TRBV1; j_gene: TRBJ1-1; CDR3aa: CTSSQDGPRTANTEAFF; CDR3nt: TGCACCAGCAGCCAAGATGGCCCCCGGACAGCGAACACTGAAGCTTTCTTT
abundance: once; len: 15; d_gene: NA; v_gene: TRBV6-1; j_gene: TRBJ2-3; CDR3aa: CASYNQAGFTDTQYF; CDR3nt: TGTGCCAGCTATAATCAGGCAGGGTTCACAGATACGCAGTATTTT
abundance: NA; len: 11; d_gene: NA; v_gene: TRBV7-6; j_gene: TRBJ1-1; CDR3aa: CASGVGGEAFF; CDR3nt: TGTGCCAGCGGCGTCGGGGGTGAAGCTTTCTTT
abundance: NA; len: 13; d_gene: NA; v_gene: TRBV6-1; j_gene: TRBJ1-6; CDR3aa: CASSEAGLTPLHF; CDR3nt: TGTGCCAGCAGTGAAGCGGGGCTTACACCCCTCCACTTT
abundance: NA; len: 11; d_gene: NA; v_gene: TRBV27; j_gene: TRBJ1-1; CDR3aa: CASRFRLEAFF; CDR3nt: TGTGCCAGCAGGTTCAGGTTAGAAGCTTTCTTT
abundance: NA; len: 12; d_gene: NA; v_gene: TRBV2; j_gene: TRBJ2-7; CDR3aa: CASGHTAYEQYF; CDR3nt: TGTGCCAGCGGGCATACCGCCTACGAGCAGTACTTC
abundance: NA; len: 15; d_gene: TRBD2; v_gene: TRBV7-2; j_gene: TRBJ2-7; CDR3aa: CASSFRPSGSYEQYF; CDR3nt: TGTGCCAGCAGCTTCCGACCTAGCGGGAGCTACGAGCAGTACTTC
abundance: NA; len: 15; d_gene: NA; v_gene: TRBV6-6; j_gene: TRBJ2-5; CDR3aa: CASSYFQGSQETQYF; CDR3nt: TGTGCCAGCAGTTACTTCCAGGGTAGCCAAGAGACCCAGTACTTC
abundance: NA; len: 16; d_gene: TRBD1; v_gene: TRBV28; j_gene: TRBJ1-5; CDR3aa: CASSATGGAGFQPQHF; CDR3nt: TGTGCCAGCAGCGCTACAGGGGGCGCCGGGTTTCAGCCCCAGCATTTT
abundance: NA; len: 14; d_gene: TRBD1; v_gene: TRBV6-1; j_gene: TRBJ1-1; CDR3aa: CASSGGQGGTEAFF; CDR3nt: TGTGCCAGCAGTGGGGGACAGGGTGGAACTGAAGCTTTCTTT
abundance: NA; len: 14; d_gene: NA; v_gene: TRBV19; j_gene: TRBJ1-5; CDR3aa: CASSPTHSNQPQHF; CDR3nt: TGTGCCAGTAGTCCGACACATAGCAATCAGCCCCAGCATTTT
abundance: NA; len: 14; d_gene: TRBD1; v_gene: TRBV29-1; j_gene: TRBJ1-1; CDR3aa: CSVRQGSMNTEAFF; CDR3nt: TGCAGCGTCCGACAGGGGTCAATGAACACTGAAGCTTTCTTT
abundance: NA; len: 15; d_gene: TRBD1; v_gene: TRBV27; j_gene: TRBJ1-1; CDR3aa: CASSHQGVMNTEAFF; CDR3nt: TGTGCCAGCAGCCATCAGGGGGTAATGAACACTGAAGCTTTCTTT
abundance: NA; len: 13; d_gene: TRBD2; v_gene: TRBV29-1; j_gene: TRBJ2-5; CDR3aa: CSVDPAGGETQYF; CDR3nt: TGCAGCGTTGATCCAGCGGGAGGAGAGACCCAGTACTTC
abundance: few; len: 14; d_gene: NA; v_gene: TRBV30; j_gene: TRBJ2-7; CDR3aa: CAWSVRGSSYEQYF; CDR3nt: TGTGCCTGGAGTGTTCGGGGATCGTCCTACGAGCAGTACTTC
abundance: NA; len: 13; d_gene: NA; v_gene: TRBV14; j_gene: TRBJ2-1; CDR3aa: CASSPQGYGEQFF; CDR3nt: TGTGCCAGCAGCCCACAGGGATATGGCGAGCAGTTCTTC
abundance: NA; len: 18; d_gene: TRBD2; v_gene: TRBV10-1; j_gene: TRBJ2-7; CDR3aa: CASSESPGGLMFGYEQYF; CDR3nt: TGCGCCAGCAGTGAGTCCCCGGGGGGATTGATGTTCGGCTACGAGCAGTACTTC
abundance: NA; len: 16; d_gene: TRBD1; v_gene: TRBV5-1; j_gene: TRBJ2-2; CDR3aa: CASSLGRRDRRGELFF; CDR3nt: TGCGCCAGCAGCTTGGGACGCCGGGACAGGCGCGGGGAGCTGTTTTTT
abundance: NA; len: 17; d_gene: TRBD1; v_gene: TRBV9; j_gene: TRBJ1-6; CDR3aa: CASSVSPRQGGSSPLHF; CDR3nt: TGTGCCAGCAGCGTAAGCCCCAGACAGGGAGGTAGTTCACCCCTCCACTTT
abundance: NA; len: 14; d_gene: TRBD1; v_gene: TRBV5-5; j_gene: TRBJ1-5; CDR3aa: CASSSRQGGQPQHF; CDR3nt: TGTGCCAGCAGCTCACGACAGGGAGGTCAGCCCCAGCATTTT
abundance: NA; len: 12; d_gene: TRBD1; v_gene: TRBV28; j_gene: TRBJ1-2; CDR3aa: CASWGQIYGYTF; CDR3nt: TGTGCCAGCTGGGGACAGATCTATGGCTACACCTTC
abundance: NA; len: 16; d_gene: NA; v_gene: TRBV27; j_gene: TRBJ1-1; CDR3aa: CASSLIGAGDDTEAFF; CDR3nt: TGTGCCAGCAGTTTAATTGGGGCAGGGGACGACACTGAAGCTTTCTTT
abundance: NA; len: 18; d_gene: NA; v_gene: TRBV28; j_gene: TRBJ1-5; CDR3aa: CASSLGLGSLLGNQPQHF; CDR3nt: TGTGCCAGCAGTTTAGGCCTAGGATCCCTTTTAGGCAATCAGCCCCAGCATTTT
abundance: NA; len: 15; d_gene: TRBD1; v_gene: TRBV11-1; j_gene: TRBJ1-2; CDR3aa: CASSLDRGANYGYTF; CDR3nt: TGTGCCAGCAGCTTGGACAGGGGAGCTAACTATGGCTACACCTTC
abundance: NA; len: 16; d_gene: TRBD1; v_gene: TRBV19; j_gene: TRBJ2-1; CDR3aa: CASSVSSDRFHNEQFF; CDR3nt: TGTGCCAGTAGTGTAAGCTCGGACAGGTTCCACAATGAGCAGTTCTTC
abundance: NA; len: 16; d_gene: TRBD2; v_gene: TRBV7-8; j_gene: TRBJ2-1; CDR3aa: CASSLVASGGGYEQFF; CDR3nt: TGTGCCAGCAGCTTAGTAGCTAGCGGGGGGGGTTATGAGCAGTTCTTC